This is a list of T cell receptor beta chains from one sample in a study of T-cell memory formation after mild COVID-19. TCRdb re-derived calls from the 5' RACE reads in MiXCR, one entry per CDR3 protein. The sample records 300,000 to 400,000 distinct CDR3 sequences, under 25% being singletons. Sequenced: PBMCs or a T cell subset sorted from them (not recorded which). These receptor sequences come from an adult woman who had mild COVID-19 (a few samples of this study predate the infection). Cell type and time point are not known. CDR3s include the opening cysteine and the closing phenylalanine or tryptophan. A D gene is named only where the DNA matches it firmly. Size is omitted from some rows. Given values are once, few, many or a class for expanded clones.

14	TRBV4-1	NA	few	TRBJ1-5	CASSQVRGNQPQHF	TGCGCCAGCAGCCAAGTACGGGGCAATCAGCCCCAGCATTTT
16	TRBV7-2	TRBD2	NA	TRBJ2-2	CASSLNRLAGTGELFF	TGTGCCAGCAGCTTAAACAGACTAGCAGGCACCGGGGAGCTGTTTTTT
15	TRBV4-2	NA	few	TRBJ1-5	CASSQGPGGDQPQHF	TGTGCCAGCAGCCAAGGCCCAGGAGGGGATCAGCCCCAGCATTTT
13	TRBV5-1	NA	many	TRBJ2-3	CASSLEGGDTQYF	TGCGCCAGCAGCTTGGAGGGAGGAGATACGCAGTATTTT
15	TRBV30	TRBD1	few	TRBJ2-7	CAWEDTDRASYEQYF	TGTGCCTGGGAGGATACGGACAGGGCATCCTACGAGCAGTACTTC
13	TRBV12-3/TRBV12-4	NA	few	TRBJ1-1	CASSRRANTEAFF	TGTGCCAGCAGTAGACGAGCGAACACTGAAGCTTTCTTT
15	TRBV5-6	NA	NA	TRBJ2-5	CASSSLAPRGETQYF	TGTGCCAGCAGCTCTCTAGCGCCCAGGGGGGAGACCCAGTACTTC
16	TRBV7-8	TRBD2	NA	TRBJ2-3	CASSIPLAGGPDTQYF	TGTGCCAGCAGCATCCCACTAGCGGGGGGGCCCGATACGCAGTATTTT
15	TRBV6-5	TRBD1	few	TRBJ2-2	CASSRQGAGTGELFF	TGTGCCAGCAGTCGACAGGGCGCAGGCACCGGGGAGCTGTTTTTT
14	TRBV5-1	TRBD1	few	TRBJ2-7	CASSLSGQGREQYF	TGCGCCAGCAGCTTGTCCGGACAGGGAAGAGAGCAGTACTTC
15	TRBV7-9	TRBD2	few	TRBJ2-3	CASSSVRGSPDTQYF	TGTGCCAGCAGCTCTGTCCGCGGGAGCCCAGATACGCAGTATTTT
11	TRBV29-1	NA	few	TRBJ2-1	CSVVEVERQFF	TGCAGCGTTGTAGAGGTGGAGAGGCAGTTCTTC
14	TRBV20-1	TRBD2	NA	TRBJ2-1	CSASPSGVPNEQFF	TGCAGTGCTAGTCCTAGCGGGGTCCCGAATGAGCAGTTCTTC
15	TRBV6-2/TRBV6-3	NA	few	TRBJ1-4	CASSYATRVDEKLFF	TGTGCCAGCAGTTACGCGACCCGGGTCGATGAAAAACTGTTTTTT
20	TRBV21-1	NA	few	TRBJ2-6	CASSRSKRQGLSSGANVLTF	TGTGCCAGCAGCCGCTCAAAGAGGCAGGGCTTGAGCTCTGGGGCCAACGTCCTGACTTTC
14	TRBV4-3	NA	NA	TRBJ1-4	CASSWSGTNEKLFF	TGCGCCAGCAGCTGGAGCGGAACTAATGAAAAACTGTTTTTT
15	TRBV5-4	NA	many	TRBJ2-5	CASTPGGQGGETQYF	TGTGCCAGCACCCCCGGAGGGCAGGGAGGAGAGACCCAGTACTTC
15	TRBV9	NA	NA	TRBJ1-3	CASSVGGNSGNTIYF	TGTGCCAGCAGCGTAGGAGGGAACTCTGGAAACACCATATATTTT
14	TRBV7-2	NA	NA	TRBJ1-1	CASSPNTPGTEAFF	TGTGCCAGCAGCCCTAACACACCGGGGACTGAAGCTTTCTTT
13	TRBV7-2	NA	few	TRBJ1-1	CASSQGLWTEAFF	TGTGCCAGCAGCCAAGGGCTGTGGACTGAAGCTTTCTTT
16	TRBV12-3/TRBV12-4	TRBD1	few	TRBJ1-1	CASSDRDRDWGTEAFF	TGTGCCAGCAGTGACCGGGACAGGGATTGGGGAACTGAAGCTTTCTTT
15	TRBV6-1	NA	once	TRBJ2-5	CASSGGDGYQETQYF	TGTGCCAGCAGTGGGGGGGACGGGTACCAAGAGACCCAGTACTTC
14	TRBV6-4	TRBD2	many	TRBJ2-1	CASKGLAGGNEQFF	TGTGCCAGCAAGGGCCTAGCGGGGGGCAATGAGCAGTTCTTC
15	TRBV10-3	TRBD1	NA	TRBJ1-2	CAIRGSQAGGSGYTF	TGTGCCATCAGGGGATCCCAAGCAGGGGGGTCTGGCTACACCTTC
15	TRBV9	NA	NA	TRBJ1-1	CASSAGSQFGTEAFF	TGTGCCAGCAGCGCAGGGTCACAGTTCGGCACTGAAGCTTTCTTT
15	TRBV5-1	TRBD1	few	TRBJ2-7	CASSVNWGTGYEQYF	TGCGCCAGCAGTGTTAATTGGGGGACAGGCTACGAGCAGTACTTC
13	TRBV6-1	NA	NA	TRBJ2-7	CASNLHLPYEQYF	TGTGCCAGCAACTTGCATCTTCCCTACGAGCAGTACTTC
15	TRBV9	TRBD2	few	TRBJ2-1	CASSVGLAGDNEQFF	TGTGCCAGCAGCGTGGGACTAGCGGGTGACAATGAGCAGTTCTTC
14	TRBV10-3	NA	NA	TRBJ1-2	CAISEIEGDYGYTF	TGTGCCATCAGTGAGATTGAAGGGGACTATGGCTACACCTTC
13	TRBV30	TRBD1	few	TRBJ1-1	CAWRGQGHTEAFF	TGTGCCTGGAGGGGACAGGGCCACACTGAAGCTTTCTTT
15	TRBV4-1	TRBD1	NA	TRBJ1-1	CASSQTDRGNTEAFF	TGCGCCAGCAGCCAAACGGACAGGGGGAACACTGAAGCTTTCTTT
15	TRBV12-3/TRBV12-4	NA	NA	TRBJ2-3	CASSYQGLRADTQYF	TGTGCCAGCAGTTACCAAGGACTTCGGGCAGATACGCAGTATTTT
14	TRBV9	TRBD2	NA	TRBJ2-2	CASSAGLAVGELFF	TGTGCCAGCAGCGCAGGACTAGCGGTGGGGGAGCTGTTTTTT
17	TRBV4-2	NA	NA	TRBJ2-1	CASSQDPGGRSYNEQFF	TGTGCCAGCAGCCAAGATCCCGGGGGGCGCTCCTACAATGAGCAGTTCTTC
14	TRBV6-1	NA	NA	TRBJ2-5	CASSDRTHGVTQYF	TGTGCCAGCAGTGACAGAACACACGGGGTGACCCAGTACTTC
16	TRBV5-1	TRBD1	many	TRBJ2-7	CASSSLPGTGSYEQYF	TGCGCCAGCAGCTCACTCCCCGGGACAGGGAGCTACGAGCAGTACTTC
12	TRBV12-3/TRBV12-4	NA	NA	TRBJ1-2	CASSFVDYGYTF	TGTGCCAGCAGTTTTGTTGACTATGGCTACACCTTC
16	TRBV24-1	TRBD1	few	TRBJ1-5	CATYLRDRERNQPQHF	TGTGCCACCTATCTCCGGGACAGGGAGAGAAATCAGCCCCAGCATTTT
16	TRBV9	TRBD2	NA	TRBJ2-3	CASSVARTSGRDTQYF	TGTGCCAGCAGCGTAGCTCGGACTAGCGGGCGAGATACGCAGTATTTT
12	TRBV20-1	NA	few	TRBJ1-5	CSAERGGTAQHF	TGCAGTGCCGAGCGGGGGGGAACAGCCCAGCATTTT
12	TRBV7-9	TRBD1	NA	TRBJ1-2	CASSPGGNGYTF	TGTGCCAGCAGCCCAGGGGGTAATGGCTACACCTTC
20	TRBV7-6	TRBD2	NA	TRBJ2-7	CASSPARGGLADRSSYEQYF	TGTGCCAGCAGCCCCGCCCGGGGGGGACTAGCGGACCGGAGCTCCTACGAGCAGTACTTC
18	TRBV6-2/TRBV6-3	NA	NA	TRBJ2-3	CASSYPDRDGSGGDTQYF	TGTGCCAGCAGTTACCCGGACCGGGACGGCAGTGGGGGAGATACGCAGTATTTT
14	TRBV4-2	NA	NA	TRBJ1-2	CASSQDDGLYGYTF	TGTGCCAGCAGCCAAGATGACGGCCTCTATGGCTACACCTTC
11	TRBV29-1	NA	few	TRBJ1-1	CSVGWGKGAFF	TGCAGCGTTGGATGGGGCAAGGGAGCTTTCTTT
14	TRBV3-1	NA	many	TRBJ2-7	CASSRGSGTYEQYF	TGTGCCAGCAGCCGGGGTAGCGGAACCTACGAGCAGTACTTC
15	TRBV4-1	NA	NA	TRBJ2-7	CASSQEEPALYEQYF	TGCGCCAGCAGCCAAGAGGAGCCCGCGCTCTACGAGCAGTACTTC
15	TRBV4-3	TRBD2	many	TRBJ2-3	CASSPIAGSTDTQYF	TGCGCCAGCAGCCCAATAGCGGGATCCACAGATACGCAGTATTTT
12	TRBV6-5	NA	NA	TRBJ2-3	CASKGDTDTQYF	TGTGCCAGCAAGGGGGACACAGATACGCAGTATTTT
15	TRBV21-1	NA	NA	TRBJ2-1	CASSKVSLAGLEQFF	TGTGCCAGCAGCAAAGTCTCGCTAGCGGGGCTTGAGCAGTTCTTC
14	TRBV24-1	NA	NA	TRBJ2-1	CATSDVGTGPRQFF	TGTGCCACCAGTGATGTGGGGACGGGACCCCGGCAGTTCTTC
13	TRBV5-4	TRBD2	NA	TRBJ2-3	CASSLAGRSTQYF	TGTGCCAGCAGCTTGGCCGGGAGGAGTACGCAGTATTTT
16	TRBV12-3/TRBV12-4	NA	NA	TRBJ2-5	CASSLGLRGRPETQYF	TGTGCCAGCAGTTTAGGTCTCAGGGGACGTCCAGAGACCCAGTACTTC
15	TRBV5-1	NA	once	TRBJ2-5	CASSVEDREFETQYF	TGCGCCAGCAGCGTAGAGGACCGGGAGTTTGAGACCCAGTACTTC